One T cell receptor (beta chain) is described in this entry. The germline gives CDR1 LGHNA, CDR2 YSLEER. The length of the CDR3 is 15 residues. V was clipped by 1 base and J by 2 bases, with 9 bases between them. This sample was included in a study of blood T cell repertoires in COVID-19. How the authors handled the data: The assay estimated nucleated cells by amplifying reference gene primers. Repertoires were generated with immunoSEQ multiplex PCR, while TCRdb's copy carries only in-frame clones and drops some. That table is the source of V, J and clone size, and D and trimming were worked out from the DNA. The table shows more than 90,000 clones, with around nine tenths occurring only once.

The specimen sequenced was peripheral blood. This receptor was taken from a man aged 40-50 years with acute or convalescent COVID-19. The chain joins TRBV4-3 to TRBJ2-1; the D gene is possibly TRBD1 (5 bases). The CDR3 sequence is CASSQGTQAYNEQFF. The CDR3 coding sequence is TGCGCCAGCAGCCAAGGGACACAAGCCTACAATGAGCAGTTCTTC.